This TCR beta chain appears in the sequencing data of a study of shared clonotypes between healthy human individuals. Turning to the study itself: For every donor, three CD4 naive, three CD4 memory, two CD8 naive and one CD8 memory plates were used.

The germline V gene has CDR1 SGHTA and CDR2 FQGNSA. Trimming took 5 bases from V and 4 from J, leaving 17 bases between them. This CDR3 spans 15 amino acids. Positive CCR7 selection of CD45RO-negative cells yielded the naive CD8 cells, and terminally differentiated effector memory CD45RA+ cells were excluded. TCRdb's copy holds only in-frame clones and misses some; the assay was immunoSEQ multiplex PCR. Among around 2,000,000 clones listed, around 96% were seen once. V is TRBV7-2 and J is TRBJ2-5, with TRBD1 as a possible D gene (6 bases). Sequencing was carried out using naive CD8+ T cells sorted from blood. The TCR sequence derives from a man aged 18 to 35 in good health. The CDR3 region is CASSTSGAGGETQYF. The CDR3 nucleotides read TGTGCCAGCAGCACCTCAGGGGCCGGCGGAGAGACCCAGTACTTC.